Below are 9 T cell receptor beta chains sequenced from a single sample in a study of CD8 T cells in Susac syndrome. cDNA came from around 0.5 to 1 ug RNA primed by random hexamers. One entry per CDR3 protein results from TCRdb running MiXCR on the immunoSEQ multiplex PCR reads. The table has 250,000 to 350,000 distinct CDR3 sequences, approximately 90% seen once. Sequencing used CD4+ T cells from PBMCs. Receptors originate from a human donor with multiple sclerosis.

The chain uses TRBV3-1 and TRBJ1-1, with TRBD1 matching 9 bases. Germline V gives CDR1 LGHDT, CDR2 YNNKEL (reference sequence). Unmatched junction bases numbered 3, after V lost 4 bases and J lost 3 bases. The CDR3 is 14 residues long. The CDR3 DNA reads TGTGCCAGCAGCCTAGACAGGGGGTACACTGAAGCTTTCTTT. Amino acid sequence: CASSLDRGYTEAFF.

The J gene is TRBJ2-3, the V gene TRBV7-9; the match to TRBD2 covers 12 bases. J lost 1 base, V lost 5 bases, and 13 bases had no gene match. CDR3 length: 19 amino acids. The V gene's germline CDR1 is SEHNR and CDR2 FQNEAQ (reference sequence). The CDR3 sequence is CASSPPRASGGVGTDTQYF. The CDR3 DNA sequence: TGTGCCAGCAGCCCCCCGAGGGCTAGCGGGGGGGTCGGCACAGATACGCAGTATTTT.

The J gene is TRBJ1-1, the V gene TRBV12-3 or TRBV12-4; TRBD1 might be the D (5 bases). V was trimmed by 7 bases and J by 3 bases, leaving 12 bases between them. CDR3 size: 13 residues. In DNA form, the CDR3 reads TGTGCCAGCACCCCGGGGCAGTACACTGAAGCTTTCTTT. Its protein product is CASTPGQYTEAFF.

This CDR3 is CASSLDWGKETQYF. In DNA, the CDR3 is TGTGCCAGCAGCTTGGATTGGGGGAAAGAGACCCAGTACTTC. The chain recombines TRBV5-4 with TRBJ2-5; D tentatively fits TRBD1 or TRBD2 (5 bases each). V lost 0 bases and J lost 3, with 9 bases in between. In germline, CDR1 is SGHNT, CDR2 YYREEE (reference sequence). CDR3 length equals 14 residues.

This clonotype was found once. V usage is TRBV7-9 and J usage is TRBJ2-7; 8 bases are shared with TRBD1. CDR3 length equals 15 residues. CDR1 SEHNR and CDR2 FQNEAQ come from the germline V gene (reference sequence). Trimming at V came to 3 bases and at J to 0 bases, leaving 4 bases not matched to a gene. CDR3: CASSFGQGNSYEQYF. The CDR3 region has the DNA TGTGCCAGCAGCTTCGGACAGGGAAACTCCTACGAGCAGTACTTC.

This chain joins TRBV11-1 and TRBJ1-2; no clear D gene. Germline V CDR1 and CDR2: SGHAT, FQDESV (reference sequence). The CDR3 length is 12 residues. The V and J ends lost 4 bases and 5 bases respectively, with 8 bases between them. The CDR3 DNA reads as TGTGCCAGCAGCTCCTGGGCATATGGCTACACCTTC. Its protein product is CASSSWAYGYTF.

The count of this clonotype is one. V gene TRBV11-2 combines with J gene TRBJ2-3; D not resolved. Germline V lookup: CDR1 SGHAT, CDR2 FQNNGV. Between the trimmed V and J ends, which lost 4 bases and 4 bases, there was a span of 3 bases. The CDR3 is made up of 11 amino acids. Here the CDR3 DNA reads TGTGCCAGCAGCTGGGCAGATACGCAGTATTTT. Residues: CASSWADTQYF.

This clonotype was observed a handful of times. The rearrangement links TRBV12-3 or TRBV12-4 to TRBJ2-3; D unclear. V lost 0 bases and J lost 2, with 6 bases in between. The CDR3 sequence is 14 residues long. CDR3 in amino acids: CASSLAGDTDTQYF. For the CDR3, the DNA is TGTGCCAGCAGTTTAGCGGGTGACACAGATACGCAGTATTTT.

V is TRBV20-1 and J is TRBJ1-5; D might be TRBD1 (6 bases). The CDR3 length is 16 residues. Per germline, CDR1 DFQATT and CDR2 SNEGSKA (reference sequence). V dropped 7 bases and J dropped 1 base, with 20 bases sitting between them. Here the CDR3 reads CSVGSGVIGSNQPQHF. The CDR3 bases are TGCAGTGTAGGGTCAGGGGTAATCGGGAGCAATCAGCCCCAGCATTTT.